The 14 T cell receptor beta chains below were found in one sample sequenced in a study of blood T cell repertoires in COVID-19. Assay: immunoSEQ multiplex PCR; the TCRdb copy retains only in-frame clones and omits some. Here the sample spans tens of thousands of clones, 88% being singletons. Material: peripheral blood. These receptor sequences come from a woman aged 50 to 60 with active COVID-19.

This chain links TRBV5-4 with TRBJ2-7; D may be TRBD1 (5 bases). The CDR3 loop spans 15 amino acids. The V gene lost 4 bases and the J gene lost 3 bases, with 17 bases spanning the gap. Germline CDR1 reads SGHNT; CDR2 reads YYREEE (reference sequence). DNA of the CDR3: TGTGCCAGCAGCCTACGGACACTGGAGATCTACGAGCAGTACTTC. It yields the protein CASSLRTLEIYEQYF.

In DNA form, the CDR3 reads TGTGCCTGGAGTGTACTAATGGGGCTGAACACTGAAGCTTTCTTT. Its protein product is CAWSVLMGLNTEAFF. The chain has TRBV30 and TRBJ1-1, with D possibly being TRBD1 (5 bases). The germline V and J ends were trimmed by 0 bases and 0 bases, with 11 bases remaining between them. This CDR3 region has 15 residues. Germline CDR1 is GTSNPN and CDR2 is SVGIG (reference sequence).

The rearrangement links TRBV28 to TRBJ1-5; the D gene is possibly TRBD1 (5 bases). Per germline, CDR1 MDHEN and CDR2 SYDVKM. V was clipped by 3 bases and J by 1 base, with 13 bases between them. The CDR3 totals 16 residues. The CDR3 spells CASSFRGFVSNQPQHF. CDR3 DNA sequence: TGTGCCAGCAGTTTCCGGGGGTTTGTGAGCAATCAGCCCCAGCATTTT.

The chain carries TRBV5-8 and TRBJ2-7, with D possibly matching TRBD1 (6 bases). Germline V gene sequence: CDR1 SGHTS, CDR2 YDEGEE. The V end lost 1 base, the J end lost 2 bases, and 10 bases lay between the germline ends. The CDR3 is 14 amino acids. CDR3 sequence (DNA): TGTGCCAGCAGCTTGACAGGGACCCCCTACGAGCAGTACTTC. Protein product: CASSLTGTPYEQYF.

The rearrangement links TRBV6-6 to TRBJ2-3; D ambiguous. The length of the CDR3 is 15 residues. Germline CDR1 and CDR2: MNHNY and SVGAGI (reference sequence). The V gene lost 2 bases and the J gene lost 0 bases, with 9 bases spanning the gap. In DNA form, the CDR3 reads TGTGCCAGCAGTTACGAAGCGTCTAGCACAGATACGCAGTATTTT. As protein: CASSYEASSTDTQYF.

The chain uses TRBV6-2 or TRBV6-3 and TRBJ1-3, with D maybe TRBD1 (5 bases). Trimming removed 5 bases from V and 2 bases from J, with 13 bases in between. In germline, CDR1 is MNHEY, CDR2 SVGEGT. The CDR3 loop spans 15 amino acids. The CDR3 DNA reads as TGTGCCAGCAGTCTCGACAGCTTCCCTGGAAACACCATATATTTT. Protein product: CASSLDSFPGNTIYF.

This chain links TRBV28 with TRBJ1-1; 7 nucleotides line up with TRBD1. Germline lookup yields CDR1 MDHEN and CDR2 SYDVKM. The trim removed 6 bases at V and 1 base at J, leaving 8 bases unmatched. This CDR3 is built from 15 residues. CDR3 amino acids: CASSSPDRPNTEAFF. The CDR3 bases are TGTGCCAGCAGCTCCCCGGACAGGCCGAACACTGAAGCTTTCTTT.

The J gene is TRBJ1-2, the V gene TRBV28; D may be TRBD1 (5 bases). In germline, CDR1 is MDHEN, CDR2 SYDVKM. This CDR3 is 13 amino acids long. V was pared by 2 bases and J by 5 bases, with 9 bases between. For the CDR3, the DNA is TGTGCCAGCAGTTTAAAGGGGTTTTATGGCTACACCTTC. As protein: CASSLKGFYGYTF.

By sample share, this clone is large. The chain couples TRBV4-2 to TRBJ2-2; the match to TRBD2 covers 12 bases. Trimming at V came to 1 base and at J to 1 base, leaving 1 base not matched to a gene. The CDR3 totals 17 residues. CDR1 is LGHNA, CDR2 YNFKEQ, per germline. CDR3 amino acids: CASSQGTSGVNTGELFF. In DNA, the CDR3 is TGTGCCAGCAGCCAAGGGACTAGCGGGGTGAACACCGGGGAGCTGTTTTTT.

The gene calls are TRBV6-5 and TRBJ1-5; TRBD1 matches 7 bases. The length of the CDR3 is 15 residues. Germline-derived CDR1 and CDR2 are MNHEY and SVGAGI. J lost 1 base, V lost 6 bases, and 6 bases had no gene match. CDR3 protein: CASRQQGTSNQPQHF. The CDR3 DNA sequence: TGTGCCAGCAGACAACAGGGGACAAGCAATCAGCCCCAGCATTTT.

The chain combines TRBV3-1 (or the pseudogene TRBV3-2) with TRBJ1-4; D perhaps matches TRBD1 (5 bases). This CDR3 has 15 amino acids. V dropped 5 bases and J dropped 3 bases, with 13 bases sitting between them. The germline V gene encodes CDR1 LGHDT and CDR2 YNNKEL (reference sequence). Here the CDR3 DNA reads TGTGCCAGCAGCTCACATTCGGGGGCTAATGAAAAACTGTTTTTT. Translating it yields CASSSHSGANEKLFF.

The V gene is TRBV6-5, the J gene TRBJ2-1; D is uncertain. The CDR3 has 16 residues. Germline CDR1 is MNHEY and CDR2 is SVGAGI. V was pared by 2 bases and J by 1 base, with 12 bases between. CDR3 loop: CASSYGPVSSYNEQFF. In DNA form, the CDR3 reads TGTGCCAGCAGTTACGGGCCAGTAAGTTCCTACAATGAGCAGTTCTTC.

The chain combines TRBV19 with TRBJ1-1; maybe TRBD1 (5 bases). Germline CDR1 reads LNHDA; CDR2 reads SQIVND (reference sequence). V was cut by 5 bases and J by 5 bases, with 18 bases left in between. This CDR3 spans 15 amino acids. The CDR3 DNA reads TGTGCCAGTAGTGGTTGGATCGGGGGTTGGACTGAAGCTTTCTTT. This sequence encodes CASSGWIGGWTEAFF.

The CDR3 spells CASSLDAGGGDEQYF. CDR3 bases: TGTGCCAGCAGCTTAGATGCGGGCGGGGGAGACGAGCAGTACTTC. The chain recombines TRBV11-2 with TRBJ2-7; 7 nucleotides align to TRBD2. CDR3 length: 15 amino acids. Trimming took 0 bases from V and 5 from J; bases not matched to a gene: 7. The germline V gene has CDR1 SGHAT and CDR2 FQNNGV.